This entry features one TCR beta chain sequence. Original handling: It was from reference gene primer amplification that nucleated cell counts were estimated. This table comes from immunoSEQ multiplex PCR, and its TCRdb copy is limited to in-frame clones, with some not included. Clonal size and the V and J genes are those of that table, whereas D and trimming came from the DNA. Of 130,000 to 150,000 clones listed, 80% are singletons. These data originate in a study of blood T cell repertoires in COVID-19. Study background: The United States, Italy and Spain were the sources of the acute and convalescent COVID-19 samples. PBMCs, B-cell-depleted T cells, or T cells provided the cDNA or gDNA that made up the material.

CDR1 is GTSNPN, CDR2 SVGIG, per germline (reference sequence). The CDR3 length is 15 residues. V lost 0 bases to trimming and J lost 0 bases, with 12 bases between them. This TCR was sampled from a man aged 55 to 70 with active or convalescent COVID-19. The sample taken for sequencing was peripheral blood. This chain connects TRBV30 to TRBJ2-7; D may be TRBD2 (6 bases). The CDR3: CAWSVGTWNSYEQYF. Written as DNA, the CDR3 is TGTGCCTGGAGTGTGGGGACTTGGAACTCCTACGAGCAGTACTTC.